The 17 T cell receptor beta chains listed next were all sequenced from one sample in a study of T-cell memory formation after mild COVID-19. A single record per CDR3 protein comes from TCRdb applying MiXCR to the 5' RACE reads. The data show just over 150,000 distinct CDR3 sequences, 25% to 40% seen once. Sequencing input: PBMCs or a T cell subset sorted from them (not recorded which). The receptors stem from an adult woman who had mild COVID-19 (a few samples of this study predate the infection). Cell type and time point are not known.

This chain uses TRBV12-3 or TRBV12-4 with TRBJ2-7; possibly TRBD1 for D (5 bases). With 6 bases removed from V and 7 bases from J, the gap between germline ends came to 13 bases. The CDR3 sequence is 12 residues long. The CDR3 sequence: CASSPGNGEQYF. The CDR3 region has the DNA TGTGCCAGCAGCCCAGGGAACGGGGAGCAGTACTTC.

This clonotype has just one count. The chain is built from TRBV4-3 and TRBJ2-2; 8 nucleotides align to TRBD1. Per germline, CDR1 LGHNA and CDR2 YSLEER. With V trimmed by 5 bases and J by 1 base, 3 bases remained unmatched. The CDR3 loop spans 15 amino acids. The CDR3 nucleotides are TGCGCCAGCAGCAAGGACAGGGAGAACACCGGGGAGCTGTTTTTT. Its translation is CASSKDRENTGELFF.

The rearrangement uses TRBV7-2 and TRBJ2-3; the D gene is possibly TRBD2 (6 bases). The germline CDR1 and CDR2 sequences are SGHTA and FQGNSA. Trimming took off 4 bases at V and 5 bases at J, with 13 bases between the two ends. The CDR3 has 14 residues. CDR3 amino acids: CASSYGGGIDTQYF. The CDR3 nucleotides are TGTGCCAGCAGCTACGGAGGAGGGATAGATACGCAGTATTTT.

The V and J genes are TRBV28 and TRBJ2-1; a possible D gene is TRBD2 (5 bases). Germline CDR1 reads MDHEN; CDR2 reads SYDVKM. V lost 5 bases to trimming and J lost 7 bases, with 15 bases between them. The CDR3 consists of 14 residues. The CDR3 sequence is CASSSGAKMNEQFF. CDR3 nucleotide sequence: TGTGCCAGCAGTAGCGGAGCCAAGATGAATGAGCAGTTCTTC.

V and J are TRBV20-1 and TRBJ2-2, with 9 positions matching TRBD2. This CDR3 comprises 15 residues. The germline gives CDR1 DFQATT, CDR2 SNEGSKA (reference sequence). V trimming: 5 bases; J trimming: 4 bases; junction bases outside the gene matches: 8. This chain's CDR3 is CSAPLAGRSTGELFF. DNA of the CDR3: TGCAGTGCTCCCCTAGCGGGAAGGAGCACCGGGGAGCTGTTTTTT.

This clonotype was picked up a small number of times. This rearrangement joins TRBV29-1 to TRBJ2-5; unclear D gene. The CDR3 covers 13 residues. Trimming pared 4 bases from V and 3 bases from J, leaving 12 bases between. CDR1 SQVTM and CDR2 ANQGSEA come from the germline V gene. The CDR3 is CSVVGWNEETQYF. The DNA of the CDR3 is TGCAGCGTTGTAGGGTGGAATGAAGAGACCCAGTACTTC.

This clonotype was counted only a few times. This chain uses TRBV15 with TRBJ1-6, with TRBD1 matching 7 bases. With V trimmed by 6 bases and J by 3 bases, 8 bases remained unmatched. The germline V gene encodes CDR1 LNHNV and CDR2 YYDKDF (reference sequence). The CDR3 extends over 16 amino acids. This CDR3 is CATRTDRVGYNSPLHF. The CDR3 DNA follows: TGTGCCACCAGGACCGACAGGGTTGGCTATAATTCACCCCTCCACTTT.

The chain couples TRBV11-2 to TRBJ2-7; tentatively, D is TRBD2 (6 bases). Trimming cost V 0 bases and J 1 base, with 10 bases left between them. The germline gives CDR1 SGHAT, CDR2 FQNNGV. The CDR3 is 15 amino acids. The CDR3 loop is CASSLDAGYSYEQYF. CDR3 coding DNA: TGTGCCAGCAGCTTAGACGCGGGGTATTCCTACGAGCAGTACTTC.

The chain uses TRBV6-2 or TRBV6-3 and TRBJ1-5; 8 positions match TRBD1. The germline gives CDR1 MNHEY, CDR2 SVGEGT. The CDR3 contains 17 residues. The junction had 12 bases not matched to a gene; V was cut back by 6 bases and J by 2 bases. The CDR3 sequence: CASRPGGAPSGNQPQHF. CDR3 nucleotide sequence: TGTGCCAGCAGACCAGGGGGCGCCCCTTCGGGCAATCAGCCCCAGCATTTT.

The genes are TRBV2 and TRBJ1-2, with no clear D. Trimming took off 0 bases at V and 8 bases at J, with 13 bases between the two ends. The CDR3 covers 14 residues. Germline V gene data show CDR1 as SNHLY and CDR2 as FYNNEI. CDR3 protein: CASSEAARAWGYTF. DNA for the CDR3: TGTGCCAGCAGTGAAGCAGCCCGTGCATGGGGCTACACCTTC. Based on the CDR3 plus reference TRBV2 and TRBJ1-2, the full variable domain is EPEVTQTPSHQVTQMGQEVILRCVPISNHLYFYWYRQILGQKVEFLVSFYNNEISEKSEIFDDQFSVERPDGSNFTLKIRSTKLEDSAMYFCASSEAARAWGYTFGSGTRLTVV.

This rearrangement joins TRBV12-3 or TRBV12-4 to TRBJ2-7; 8 bases align to TRBD2. V dropped 5 bases and J dropped 3; count of bases not matched to a gene: 9. This CDR3 has 15 residues. The CDR3 loop is CASSRRLAPSYEQYF. CDR3 nucleotides: TGTGCCAGCAGTAGACGACTAGCGCCTAGCTACGAGCAGTACTTC.

This clonotype was seen only a few times. The V and J genes are TRBV20-1 and TRBJ2-5; 13 positions agree with TRBD2. The CDR3 loop spans 18 amino acids. V lost 7 bases and J lost 2; bases outside the gene matches: 16. CDR1 and CDR2 (germline): DFQATT, SNEGSKA (reference sequence). The CDR3 loop is CSVHPWTSGSREQETQYF. Here the CDR3 DNA reads TGCAGTGTTCACCCGTGGACTAGCGGGAGTCGGGAGCAAGAGACCCAGTACTTC.

This clonotype was detected a few times. DNA for the CDR3: TGTGCCAGCAGCTTGTTCTCGGGACTAGCGGGGAACTCCTACAATGAGCAGTTCTTC. This sequence encodes CASSLFSGLAGNSYNEQFF. The rearrangement uses TRBV7-9 and TRBJ2-1; 13 nucleotides agree with TRBD2. J was trimmed by 0 bases and V by 3 bases; bases with no gene match: 8. Germline CDR1 reads SEHNR; CDR2 reads FQNEAQ (reference sequence). This CDR3 has 19 amino acids.

V is TRBV4-1 and J is TRBJ2-7, with a possible D match to TRBD2 (5 bases). V was clipped by 0 bases and J by 8 bases, with 17 bases between them. Per germline, CDR1 MGHRA and CDR2 YSYEKL. The length of the CDR3 is 15 residues. The CDR3 coding sequence is TGCGCCAGCAGCCAAGACCCGGGATCCTCCAGGCAGCAGTACTTC. As protein: CASSQDPGSSRQQYF.

The chain carries TRBV2 and TRBJ2-3; D is ambiguous. The CDR3 is made up of 13 amino acids. CDR1 SNHLY and CDR2 FYNNEI come from the germline V gene. V was cut by 6 bases and J by 6 bases, with 13 bases left in between. CDR3 sequence (DNA): TGTGCCAGCAGGACCCCACCAAAGGATACGCAGTATTTT. Protein sequence: CASRTPPKDTQYF.

This clonotype was found a few times. The chain joins TRBV7-9 to TRBJ2-3; either TRBD1 or TRBD2 may fit D (5 bases each). Germline CDR1 SEHNR, CDR2 FQNEAQ (reference sequence). CDR3 length: 19 residues. V lost 0 bases, J lost 0 bases, and 19 bases lay in between. The CDR3 here is CASSLAHVTGGPSTDTQYF. CDR3 bases: TGTGCCAGCAGCTTAGCGCACGTGACTGGGGGTCCTAGCACAGATACGCAGTATTTT.

The chain links TRBV3-1 to TRBJ1-2; no reliable D call. The V gene's germline CDR1 is LGHDT and CDR2 YNNKEL (reference sequence). Trimming removed 5 bases at V and 6 bases at J, with 10 bases between. The CDR3 has 12 amino acids. Here the CDR3 reads CASSDGGHGYTF. CDR3 in DNA: TGTGCCAGCAGCGACGGAGGCCATGGCTACACCTTC.